This TCR beta chain derives from a study of early T cells in non-severe SARS-CoV-2 infection. Whole-study context: The chains were unpaired, and the sequenced material was bulk RNA from unsorted whole blood.

The germline V gene has CDR1 SGDLS and CDR2 YYNGEE. The CDR3 spans 16 residues. The ends were cut back, 0 bases at V and 3 bases at J, with 14 bases in the middle. In its sample, this clonotype ranks as large. TCRdb recomputed calls from the 5' RACE reads with MiXCR, one row per CDR3 protein. The data contain around 50,000 distinct CDR3 sequences, roughly an eighth of them singletons. The sequence was obtained from an adult who was a healthcare worker with PCR-confirmed SARS-CoV-2 infection or an uninfected control (not recorded which). The rearrangement links TRBV9 to TRBJ2-3; tentative D call: TRBD2 (6 bases). The sample taken for sequencing was whole blood. CDR3 residues: CASSVADGGPTDTQYF. CDR3 in DNA: TGTGCCAGCAGCGTAGCGGACGGAGGGCCGACAGATACGCAGTATTTT. The full variable domain, rest sourced from reference TRBV9 and TRBJ2-3, is DSGVTQTPKHLITATGQRVTLRCSPRSGDLSVYWYQQSLDQGLQFLIQYYNGEERAKGNILERFSAQQFPDLHSELNLSSLELGDSALYFCASSVADGGPTDTQYFGPGTRLTVL.